These 26 T cell receptor beta chains share one sample of origin, sequenced in a study of post-analysis software for immune sequencing data. Study outcomes and limitations: The study found TRBV5-6, TRBV5-1 and TRBV20-1 among five or six TRBV segments more frequent in patients than controls.

For these receptors, no antigen is known. The authors incorporated unique molecular identifiers into the TCR beta cDNA libraries. TCRdb fed the PCR reads into MiXCR, producing one record per CDR3 protein. The sample yields hundreds of thousands of distinct CDR3 sequences, more than 50% seen once. The source material was blood. The source of these receptors is a girl aged 2 to 10 with multiple sclerosis.

This clonotype came up once. The chain carries TRBV4-2 and TRBJ2-1; TRBD1 or TRBD2 may be the D gene (5 bases each). The germline CDR1 and CDR2 sequences are LGHNA and YNFKEQ. Deletions cut 3 bases from V and 2 bases from J, with 17 bases between. The CDR3 runs to 17 residues. This CDR3 is CASSHEPRDDTYNEQFF. CDR3 coding DNA: TGTGCCAGCAGCCACGAACCCCGGGACGATACCTACAATGAGCAGTTCTTC.

The chain uses TRBV21-1 and TRBJ2-1; the table's D call TRBD1 went unverified against the DNA. TRBV21-1 is a pseudogene. The CDR3 is 14 residues long. CDR3 region: CASSFHRVRNEQFF. For the CDR3, the DNA is TGTGCCAGCAGCTTCCACAGGGTAAGGAATGAGCAGTTCTTC.

This clonotype was counted a single time. The V gene is TRBV7-9, the J gene TRBJ1-2, with 12 bases matching TRBD1. The V gene end was trimmed by 5 bases and the J gene end by 4 bases; junction bases not matched to a gene: 8. CDR3 length equals 16 residues. In germline, CDR1 is SEHNR, CDR2 FQNEAQ (reference sequence). The CDR3 is CASSPPGQGASYGYTF. CDR3 nucleotides: TGTGCCAGCAGCCCACCGGGACAGGGGGCGAGCTATGGCTACACCTTC.

V gene TRBV29-1 combines with J gene TRBJ2-3; D gene uncertain. CDR3 length: 10 residues. Germline V gives CDR1 SQVTM, CDR2 ANQGSEA. Trimming stripped 6 bases from V and 6 bases from J, with 7 bases between. CDR3 DNA sequence: TGCAGCGTCGCTGGGGATACGCAGTATTTT. Amino acid sequence: CSVAGDTQYF.

The J gene is TRBJ2-1, the V gene TRBV10-2, with a possible D match to TRBD2 (6 bases). CDR1 and CDR2 from the germline V gene are WSHSY and SAAADI. V shed 6 bases and J shed 2 bases, with 14 bases lying between them. CDR3 length: 15 residues. CDR3 amino acids: CASRETRGTYNEQFF. The CDR3, as DNA: TGCGCCAGCAGGGAGACTAGGGGTACCTACAATGAGCAGTTCTTC.

This clonotype was found a few times. The V call is TRBV7-6, the J call TRBJ2-7, with TRBD2 matching 10 bases. Looked up from germline, CDR1 is SGHVS and CDR2 is FNYEAQ. This CDR3 is 17 amino acids long. V gave up 5 bases and J gave up 2 bases; unmatched junction bases: 12. CDR3 DNA: TGTGCCAGCAGCCTCCTGTCTTGGACTAGCGGTCCCTACGAGCAGTACTTC. Amino acid sequence: CASSLLSWTSGPYEQYF.

This chain joins TRBV11-2 and TRBJ2-7; D gene uncertain. V was pared by 8 bases and J by 3 bases, with 11 bases between. The V gene's germline CDR1 is SGHAT and CDR2 FQNNGV. CDR3 length: 12 amino acids. CDR3 sequence: CASSISGYEQYF. The CDR3 DNA follows: TGTGCCAGCTCCATATCAGGCTACGAGCAGTACTTC.

This clonotype turned up a few times. The chain is built from TRBV20-1 and TRBJ2-5, with D tentatively TRBD1 or TRBD2 (5 bases each). Germline V gene sequence: CDR1 DFQATT, CDR2 SNEGSKA (reference sequence). CDR3 length equals 18 residues. Trimming pared 0 bases from V and 8 bases from J, leaving 28 bases between. The CDR3 DNA is TGCAGTGCTAGAGAACCTCGGCCGGGACCCAAGGCGGTCGGAACCCAGTACTTC. Protein product: CSAREPRPGPKAVGTQYF.

V gene TRBV7-9 combines with J gene TRBJ2-3; 12 bases align to TRBD1. The V gene's germline CDR1 is SEHNR and CDR2 FQNEAQ (reference sequence). J was trimmed by 6 bases and V by 1 base; bases with no gene match: 5. CDR3 size: 16 residues. CDR3 protein: CASSLGDRGRGDTQYF. The CDR3 bases are TGTGCCAGCAGCTTAGGGGACAGGGGGCGAGGTGATACGCAGTATTTT.

The rearrangement links TRBV29-1 to TRBJ1-5; D is undetermined. The V end lost 4 bases, the J end lost 5 bases, and 9 bases lay between the germline ends. The CDR3 has 12 amino acids. From germline, CDR1 is SQVTM and CDR2 ANQGSEA. This CDR3 is CSVGGKDQPQHF. CDR3 DNA sequence: TGCAGCGTTGGCGGGAAAGATCAGCCCCAGCATTTT.

The CDR3, as DNA: TGTGCCAGCAACCCCTTGGAGGACTTAGACTCCTACGAGCAGTACTTC. It translates to CASNPLEDLDSYEQYF. The genes are TRBV7-9 and TRBJ2-7, with a possible D match to TRBD2 (5 bases). CDR3 length: 16 amino acids. Trimming took off 7 bases at V and 0 bases at J, with 19 bases between the two ends. The V gene's germline CDR1 is SEHNR and CDR2 FQNEAQ (reference sequence).

This clonotype was counted a single time. V is TRBV7-3 and J is TRBJ2-4; D may be TRBD1 or TRBD2 (5 bases each). The CDR3 runs 17 residues. CDR1 is SGHTA, CDR2 FQGTGA, per germline. The germline V and J ends were trimmed by 2 bases and 13 bases, with 27 bases remaining between them. CDR3 in DNA: TGTGCCAGCAGCTTACAGGGTGGGGGAGCTGGAGCTGGGGAGCAGTACTTC. It translates to CASSLQGGGAGAGEQYF.

This clonotype turned up a few times. Mismatch with germline at one junction end may stem from a read error. The chain couples TRBV5-1 to TRBJ2-5; 7 nucleotides match TRBD1. This CDR3 has 14 amino acids. The V gene's germline CDR1 is SGHRS and CDR2 YFSETQ. DNA for the CDR3: TGTGCCAGCAGTTGGGGACAGCTCCAAGAGACCCAGTACTTC. Translation: CASSWGQLQETQYF.

This rearrangement joins TRBV20-1 to TRBJ2-4; perhaps D is TRBD1 or TRBD2 (7 bases each). Germline V gene sequence: CDR1 DFQATT, CDR2 SNEGSKA (reference sequence). This CDR3 region has 13 residues. Trimming removed 5 bases at V and 2 bases at J, with 10 bases between. The DNA of the CDR3 is TGCAGTGCTCAGGGGGGGACCAAAAACATTCAGTACTTC. Translation gives CSAQGGTKNIQYF.

V usage is TRBV3-1 and J usage is TRBJ2-1, with D possibly TRBD2 on 5 matching bases. CDR1 and CDR2 from the germline V gene are LGHDT and YNNKEL (reference sequence). The CDR3 has 13 amino acids. Trimming stripped 3 bases from V and 5 bases from J, with 8 bases between. The chain's CDR3 is CASSHASNNEQFF. CDR3 DNA sequence: TGTGCCAGCAGCCATGCTAGCAACAATGAGCAGTTCTTC.

This clonotype was detected a few times. For the CDR3, the DNA is TGTGCCAGCAGCCAAGATACTAGCGGGGGCACCTACGAGCAGTACTTC. This encodes CASSQDTSGGTYEQYF. The chain has TRBV3-1 and TRBJ2-7; 11 bases fit TRBD2. The trim removed 0 bases at V and 2 bases at J, leaving 3 bases unmatched. This CDR3 contains 16 residues. In germline, CDR1 is LGHDT, CDR2 YNNKEL (reference sequence).

This chain connects TRBV6-5 to TRBJ1-2; no clear D. V lost 7 bases and J lost 7, with 16 bases in between. The germline CDR1 and CDR2 sequences are MNHEY and SVGAGI. The CDR3 length is 13 residues. In DNA form, the CDR3 reads TGTGCCAGCACTACGGTGGCAGGTATTGGCTACACCTTC. It is translated as CASTTVAGIGYTF.

In its sample, this clonotype was seen once. This chain joins TRBV4-1 and TRBJ2-1; TRBD1 might be the D (5 bases). Looked up from germline, CDR1 is MGHRA and CDR2 is YSYEKL. Trimming left V 0 bases short and J 10 bases short, with 10 bases between. There are 13 residues in the CDR3. The CDR3 DNA reads as TGCGCCAGCAGCCAAGAAAAGGGGTTCGAGCAGTTCTTC. Translation: CASSQEKGFEQFF.

The rearrangement joins TRBV2 to TRBJ2-7, with a weak D call TRBD2 (5 bases). CDR3 length: 10 amino acids. The ends were cut back, 4 bases at V and 7 bases at J, with 5 bases in the middle. CDR1 and CDR2 (germline): SNHLY, FYNNEI. Written as DNA, the CDR3 is TGTGCCAGCAGTGGGAGGGAGCAGTACTTC. This sequence encodes CASSGREQYF.

This clonotype was found a few times. The V and J genes are TRBV9 and TRBJ1-2; D is unclear. The CDR3 length is 15 residues. The germline V gene encodes CDR1 SGDLS and CDR2 YYNGEE. V lost 1 base to trimming and J lost 4 bases, with 14 bases between them. CDR3 loop: CASSVPQGGSYGYTF. The CDR3 DNA sequence: TGTGCCAGCAGCGTACCGCAAGGTGGGAGCTATGGCTACACCTTC.

There are a few counts of this clonotype. The V and J genes are TRBV29-1 and TRBJ2-3; D gene uncertain. Deletions cut 0 bases from V and 4 bases from J, with 5 bases between. The CDR3 runs to 12 residues. Germline CDR1 is SQVTM and CDR2 is ANQGSEA. In nucleotides, the CDR3 is TGCAGCGTTGAAGAAGTCGCAGATACGCAGTATTTT. It is translated as CSVEEVADTQYF.

V gene TRBV6-2 or TRBV6-3 combines with J gene TRBJ1-1; D ambiguous. Trimming left V 0 bases short and J 0 bases short, with 5 bases between. There are 14 residues in the CDR3. From germline, CDR1 is MNHEY and CDR2 SVGEGT. This chain's CDR3 is CASSYSLVNTEAFF. For the CDR3, the DNA is TGTGCCAGCAGTTACTCGTTGGTGAACACTGAAGCTTTCTTT.

The chain is built from TRBV5-6 and TRBJ2-1; 8 positions match TRBD1. CDR1 and CDR2 from the germline V gene are SGHDT and YYEEEE. The CDR3 consists of 14 residues. J lost 7 bases, V lost 3 bases, and 6 bases had no gene match. The CDR3 loop reads CASSSRTGWNEQFF. The CDR3, as DNA: TGTGCCAGCAGCTCGAGGACAGGGTGGAATGAGCAGTTCTTC.

This chain uses TRBV7-8 with TRBJ2-5; tentative D call: TRBD1 (5 bases). The J call may be faulty, since TRBJ2-7 better matches the DNA end. CDR1 is SGHVS, CDR2 FQNEAQ, per germline. CDR3 size: 14 residues. CDR3 DNA: TGTGCCAGCAGCTTCCAGTCAGGGATGTACGAGCAGTACTTC. Translated: CASSFQSGMYEQYF.

The rearrangement uses TRBV12-3 or TRBV12-4 and TRBJ1-1; D perhaps matches TRBD1 (6 bases). V shed 8 bases and J shed 5 bases, with 24 bases lying between them. The CDR3 has 16 amino acids. DNA of the CDR3: TGTGCCAGCGTTGACAGGCCAACCTCGTGGGGAACTGAAGCTTTCTTT. Translating it yields CASVDRPTSWGTEAFF.

The chain carries TRBV5-6 and TRBJ2-5; possible D gene TRBD1, 7 bases. The germline V and J ends were trimmed by 0 bases and 4 bases, with 19 bases remaining between them. The CDR3 is 17 amino acids. Germline loops: CDR1 SGHDT, CDR2 YYEEEE. CDR3 sequence reads: CASSLVAAGGYRETQYF. CDR3 sequence (DNA): TGTGCCAGCAGCTTGGTAGCCGCAGGGGGGTACAGAGAGACCCAGTACTTC. Based on the CDR3 plus reference TRBV5-6 and TRBJ2-5, the full variable domain is DAGVTQSPTHLIKTRGQQVTLRCSPKSGHDTVSWYQQALGQGPQFIFQYYEEEERQRGNFPDRFSGHQFPNYSSELNVNALLLGDSALYLCASSLVAAGGYRETQYFGPGTRLLVL.